Shown below are 18 T cell receptor beta chains from a single sample sequenced in a study of T cells in Graves' hyperthyroidism and ophthalmopathy. RNA transcripts provided the source from which TCR beta CDR3 regions were amplified. HTBI primers were employed in a first-round RT-PCR of the TCR CDR3. MiXCR, applied by TCRdb to the multiplex PCR reads, yields one record per CDR3 protein. The data show hundreds of thousands of distinct CDR3 sequences, with about 15% seen just once and 7.5% to 8% held by the top ten. Source material: blood. The origin of the receptors is a woman aged 18-29 years with Graves' hyperthyroidism.

The table lists this clonotype with a few counts. This may stem from a read error, because a much larger clone lies one nucleotide away. The V call is TRBV2, the J call TRBJ1-4, with no clear D. Germline V gene lookup returns CDR1 SNHLY and CDR2 FYNNEI. The CDR3 covers 15 residues. V lost 8 bases to trimming and J lost 3 bases, with 16 bases between them. The CDR3 nucleotides are TGTGCCAGCTCATGGCCGGGCGGAGCTAATGAAAAACTGTTTTTT. Amino acids: CASSWPGGANEKLFF.

This clonotype was observed many times. The rearrangement joins TRBV2 to TRBJ2-2; D may correspond to TRBD1 or TRBD2 (5 bases each). Germline CDR1 and CDR2: SNHLY and FYNNEI. The CDR3 runs 15 residues. V gave up 7 bases and J gave up 1 base, with 13 bases separating them. The CDR3 DNA is TGTGCCAGCAATGGGGCAGGGAGGAACACCGGGGAGCTGTTTTTT. Translating gives CASNGAGRNTGELFF.

The rearrangement links TRBV15 to TRBJ2-7, with D unresolved. Germline V gene data show CDR1 as LNHNV and CDR2 as YYDKDF (reference sequence). There are 14 residues in the CDR3. Between the trimmed V and J ends, which lost 1 base and 0 bases, there was a span of 7 bases. CDR3 DNA sequence: TGTGCCACCAGCAGAGGGCTCGGCTCCTACGAGCAGTACTTC. It encodes CATSRGLGSYEQYF.

The sample holds many counts of this clonotype. The chain carries TRBV7-9 and TRBJ2-3; the D is unclear. The germline V and J ends were trimmed by 0 bases and 7 bases, with 11 bases remaining between them. CDR3 length: 14 residues. Germline V gene sequence: CDR1 SEHNR, CDR2 FQNEAQ (reference sequence). CDR3 bases: TGTGCCAGCAGCTTAGCGGTATTGGTGTATACGCAGTATTTT. This codes for CASSLAVLVYTQYF.

The chain joins TRBV4-2 to TRBJ2-1; D is uncertain. The CDR3 is 13 residues long. Germline V gives CDR1 LGHNA, CDR2 YNFKEQ. The ends were cut back, 1 base at V and 4 bases at J, with 5 bases in the middle. The CDR3 sequence is CASSQALYNEQFF. CDR3 nucleotides: TGTGCCAGCAGCCAAGCCCTATACAATGAGCAGTTCTTC.

This sequence joins TRBV6-2 or TRBV6-3 and TRBJ1-4; no clear D. The CDR3 sequence is 14 residues long. CDR1 and CDR2 from the germline V gene are MNHEY and SVGEGT. Trimming stripped 6 bases from V and 4 bases from J, with 12 bases between. Here the CDR3 DNA reads TGTGCCAGCAGCCCTATAGGGTTTAATGAAAAACTGTTTTTT. Protein product: CASSPIGFNEKLFF.

This clonotype was picked up a small number of times. V is TRBV10-3 and J is TRBJ2-6; D is ambiguous. Germline V CDR1 and CDR2: ENHRY, SYGVKD. V was clipped by 5 bases and J by 7 bases, with 12 bases between them. The CDR3 consists of 14 residues. CDR3 bases: TGTGCCATCAGTCCTGGGGTCGGCGCCAACGTCCTGACTTTC. Translating it yields CAISPGVGANVLTF.

This clonotype showed up many times. The chain combines TRBV29-1 with TRBJ2-3; no clear D. There are 14 residues in the CDR3. CDR1 SQVTM and CDR2 ANQGSEA come from the germline V gene. The V and J ends lost 8 bases and 0 bases respectively, with 15 bases between them. CDR3 coding DNA: TGCAGCTTTCAAGCTCAATTTAGCACAGATACGCAGTATTTT. This translates into CSFQAQFSTDTQYF.

Ten or more counts support this clonotype. The chain links TRBV7-3 to TRBJ2-3; D call uncertain. V was trimmed by 5 bases and J by 2 bases, leaving 5 bases between them. This CDR3 is built from 12 residues. Germline CDR1 and CDR2: SGHTA and FQGTGA. The CDR3 nucleotides are TGTGCCAGCAGCCCCGACACAGATACGCAGTATTTT. It translates to CASSPDTDTQYF.

This clonotype was observed a handful of times. V is TRBV7-9 and J is TRBJ1-3; TRBD1 might be the D (5 bases). Looked up from germline, CDR1 is SEHNR and CDR2 is FQNEAQ (reference sequence). The CDR3 is made up of 12 amino acids. The CDR3 loop reads CVAGGYGNTIYF. DNA of the CDR3: TGTGTCGCCGGGGGGTATGGAAACACCATATATTTT.

This clonotype was seen many times. V is TRBV7-9 and J is TRBJ2-5; D may correspond to TRBD1 or TRBD2 (5 bases each). V lost 5 bases, J lost 6 bases, and 19 bases lay in between. Germline-derived CDR1 and CDR2 are SEHNR and FQNEAQ (reference sequence). There are 15 residues in the CDR3. In DNA form, the CDR3 reads TGTGCCAGCAGCCTACTCGGGGCTCTTTCCCAGACCCAGTACTTC. Translated, it gives CASSLLGALSQTQYF.

The table lists this clonotype with many counts. This sequence joins TRBV7-3 and TRBJ2-3, with D uncertain. The CDR3 is 17 residues long. V was pared by 4 bases and J by 0 bases, with 17 bases between. CDR1 is SGHTA, CDR2 FQGTGA, per germline. In DNA, the CDR3 is TGTGCCAGCAGCTCCCAGATTGTCGCTGAAAGCACAGATACGCAGTATTTT. Its translation is CASSSQIVAESTDTQYF.

This chain uses TRBV13 with TRBJ2-2, with 9 positions matching TRBD1. Germline V gives CDR1 PRHDT, CDR2 FYEKMQ (reference sequence). The length of the CDR3 is 18 residues. Trimming took 0 bases from V and 2 from J; bases not matched to a gene: 7. The chain's CDR3 is CASSLGPGTGINTGELFF. The CDR3 bases are TGTGCCAGCAGCTTAGGCCCCGGGACAGGGATAAACACCGGGGAGCTGTTTTTT. Looking up the rest from reference TRBV13 and TRBJ2-2 gives the full variable domain: AAGVIQSPRHLIKEKRETATLKCYPIPRHDTVYWYQQGPGQDPQFLISFYEKMQSDKGSIPDRFSAQQFSDYHSELNMSSLELGDSALYFCASSLGPGTGINTGELFFGEGSRLTVL.

This clonotype occurred a few times. V usage is TRBV12-3 or TRBV12-4 and J usage is TRBJ2-1; 11 positions match TRBD2. CDR3 length equals 12 residues. V gave up 7 bases and J gave up 13 bases; unmatched junction bases: 6. The CDR3 DNA is TGTGCCAGCAACCTACTAGCGGGAGCTCAGTTCTTC. As protein: CASNLLAGAQFF.

There are many counts of this clonotype. This sequence joins TRBV6-1 and TRBJ1-2; 10 bases align to TRBD1. After removal of 5 bases from V and 3 bases from J, the junction contained 6 bases not matched to a gene. The CDR3 runs to 15 residues. Germline CDR1 and CDR2: MNHNS and SASEGT. CDR3 sequence: CASSNTGTGDYGYTF. In nucleotides, the CDR3 is TGTGCCAGCAGTAACACCGGGACAGGGGACTATGGCTACACCTTC.

This sequence joins TRBV19 and TRBJ2-1, with 8 bases fitting TRBD2. Germline V gene data show CDR1 as LNHDA and CDR2 as SQIVND (reference sequence). V was clipped by 4 bases and J by 4 bases; unmatched bases: 6. The CDR3 covers 15 residues. In DNA form, the CDR3 reads TGTGCCAGTAGTACCACTAGCGGACATTACAATGAGCAGTTCTTC. It specifies CASSTTSGHYNEQFF.

Many counts were recorded for this clonotype. This chain connects TRBV11-2 to TRBJ2-5; 8 positions agree with TRBD1. The germline V gene encodes CDR1 SGHAT and CDR2 FQNNGV. The V segment lost 4 bases and the J segment 4 bases; nucleotides outside the gene matches: 8. This CDR3 spans 15 amino acids. CDR3 sequence reads: CASSSKTGVGETQYF. In nucleotides, the CDR3 is TGTGCCAGCAGCTCCAAGACAGGGGTTGGAGAGACCCAGTACTTC.

V usage is TRBV6-1 and J usage is TRBJ2-1; TRBD2 matches at 8 bases. After removal of 9 bases from V and 5 bases from J, the junction contained 6 bases not matched to a gene. Germline V gives CDR1 MNHNS, CDR2 SASEGT. This CDR3 is built from 13 residues. The CDR3 DNA follows: TGTGCCAGTACCGGGACTAGTAACAATGAGCAGTTCTTC. It yields the protein CASTGTSNNEQFF.